One and the same sample provided the 15 T cell receptor beta chains below, sequenced in a study of T cell responses to AZD1222 COVID-19 vaccine. Measured with immunoSEQ multiplex PCR; TCRdb has only the in-frame clones, and not every one. The table has some 120,000 clones, approximately 90% seen once. The sample consisted of peripheral blood, taken 28 days after the second AZD1222 dose. Source of these receptors: an adult who received the AZD1222 COVID-19 vaccine.

J is TRBJ2-3 and V is TRBV5-5; D is ambiguous. The germline CDR1 and CDR2 sequences are SGHKS and YYEKEE (reference sequence). This CDR3 is 12 amino acids long. Trimming stripped 0 bases from V and 6 bases from J, with 5 bases between. In DNA, the CDR3 is TGTGCCAGCAGCTTGGTTTCCGATACGCAGTATTTT. Translated: CASSLVSDTQYF.

This clone was observed a single time. This rearrangement joins TRBV11-3 to TRBJ2-3; TRBD2 matches 7 bases. The CDR3 extends over 14 amino acids. The J segment lost 3 bases and the V segment lost 8 bases, leaving 8 bases of the junction unmatched. Germline V gene data show CDR1 as SGHNT and CDR2 as YENEEA. This CDR3 is CASRWGLPTDTQYF. CDR3 in DNA: TGTGCCAGCCGCTGGGGACTACCAACAGATACGCAGTATTTT.

The chain recombines TRBV4-1 with TRBJ2-1; D may match TRBD1 or TRBD2 (5 bases each). The CDR3 sequence is 15 residues long. Germline CDR1 is MGHRA and CDR2 is YSYEKL. The V gene lost 6 bases and the J gene lost 4 bases, with 16 bases spanning the gap. This chain's CDR3 is CASSYRDGGYNEQFF. CDR3 bases: TGCGCCAGCAGTTATCGGGACGGTGGATACAATGAGCAGTTCTTC.

This clone was seen more than once but under ten times. The chain couples TRBV5-1 to TRBJ1-6; 8 positions agree with TRBD1. CDR1 SGHRS and CDR2 YFSETQ come from the germline V gene. The CDR3 is 14 residues long. With 4 bases clipped from V and 6 bases from J, the junction kept 3 bases outside the gene matches. CDR3 in amino acids: CASSRDRTNSPLHF. CDR3 nucleotides: TGCGCCAGCAGCCGGGACAGGACTAATTCACCCCTCCACTTT.

The rearrangement uses TRBV11-1 and TRBJ2-2; either TRBD1 or TRBD2 may supply D (6 bases each). This CDR3 has 16 amino acids. Germline CDR1 and CDR2: SGHAT and FQDESV (reference sequence). V was clipped by 2 bases and J by 2 bases, with 12 bases between them. The CDR3 DNA reads as TGTGCCAGCAGCTTAAACGGGGGCGTCAACACCGGGGAGCTGTTTTTT. It yields the protein CASSLNGGVNTGELFF.

The chain uses TRBV5-1 and TRBJ2-1; 9 bases align to TRBD1. CDR3 size: 13 residues. Germline V gene data show CDR1 as SGHRS and CDR2 as YFSETQ. Trimming cost V 4 bases and J 7 bases; bases outside gene matches: 3. CDR3 sequence: CASSGQGWNEQFF. The CDR3 DNA is TGCGCCAGCAGCGGACAGGGGTGGAATGAGCAGTTCTTC.

The CDR3 DNA is TGTGCCAGCAGCCCAGGGGGCGAGTATAATTCACCCCTCCACTTT. Its translation: CASSPGGEYNSPLHF. The rearrangement links TRBV9 to TRBJ1-6, with 8 nucleotides matching TRBD1. CDR1 SGDLS and CDR2 YYNGEE come from the germline V gene. The CDR3 covers 15 residues. The junction had 4 bases not matched to a gene; V was cut back by 4 bases and J by 4 bases.

The rearrangement joins TRBV15 to TRBJ2-3; tentatively, D is TRBD2 (5 bases). The CDR3 loop spans 15 amino acids. Between the trimmed V and J ends, which lost 0 bases and 2 bases, there was a span of 9 bases. Per germline, CDR1 LNHNV and CDR2 YYDKDF (reference sequence). The CDR3 coding sequence is TGTGCCACCAGCAGAGAAACGGGGAACACAGATACGCAGTATTTT. Residues: CATSRETGNTDTQYF.

This clone came up once. This chain links TRBV18 with TRBJ1-6, with TRBD1 matching over 7 bases. Germline V CDR1 and CDR2: KGHSH, LQKENI. Unmatched junction bases numbered 8, after V lost 6 bases and J lost 9 bases. The CDR3 has 14 amino acids. The CDR3 protein is CASSLGTAPSPLHF. The CDR3 coding sequence is TGTGCCAGCTCCCTCGGGACAGCCCCTTCACCCCTCCACTTT. Variable domain in full (rest from reference TRBV18 and TRBJ1-6): NAGVMQNPRHLVRRRGQEARLRCSPMKGHSHVYWYRQLPEEGLKFMVYLQKENIIDESGMPKERFSAEFPKEGPSILRIQQVVRGDSAAYFCASSLGTAPSPLHFGNGTRLTVT.

The V gene is TRBV5-1, the J gene TRBJ1-4; a possible D gene is TRBD1 (6 bases). CDR3 size: 16 residues. Germline V gene data show CDR1 as SGHRS and CDR2 as YFSETQ. Between the trimmed V and J ends, which lost 3 bases and 4 bases, there was a span of 16 bases. CDR3 in amino acids: CASSSASGTLNEKLFF. The DNA for the CDR3 is TGCGCCAGCAGCTCCGCATCCGGGACACTTAATGAAAAACTGTTTTTT.

The rearrangement links TRBV19 to TRBJ2-3; TRBD2 aligns across 9 bases. CDR1 and CDR2 from the germline V gene are LNHDA and SQIVND (reference sequence). The length of the CDR3 is 16 residues. The trim removed 3 bases at V and 1 base at J, leaving 5 bases unmatched. The CDR3 region is CASSIQTSGGTDTQYF. DNA for the CDR3: TGTGCCAGTAGTATCCAGACTAGCGGAGGCACAGATACGCAGTATTTT.

The chain uses TRBV7-8 and TRBJ1-1; D ambiguous. Trimming shortened V by 4 bases and J by 4 bases, and 7 bases separated the two germline ends. Germline V gene data show CDR1 as SGHVS and CDR2 as FQNEAQ. CDR3 length: 12 residues. CDR3 nucleotide sequence: TGTGCCAGCAGCTCGTCGGGCACTGAAGCTTTCTTT. This gives the protein CASSSSGTEAFF.

This chain links TRBV5-1 with TRBJ2-1; D may be TRBD1 (6 bases). This CDR3 contains 12 residues. Germline-derived CDR1 and CDR2 are SGHRS and YFSETQ. Trimming removed 4 bases from V and 8 bases from J, with 10 bases in between. This chain's CDR3 is CASSQQGYEQFF. The CDR3 DNA sequence: TGCGCCAGCAGCCAACAGGGCTATGAGCAGTTCTTC. Full variable domain (remainder filled in from reference TRBV5-1 and TRBJ2-1): KAGVTQTPRYLIKTRGQQVTLSCSPISGHRSVSWYQQTPGQGLQFLFEYFSETQRNKGNFPGRFSGRQFSNSRSEMNVSTLELGDSALYLCASSQQGYEQFFGPGTRLTVL.

The chain couples TRBV7-3 to TRBJ2-1; 7 bases agree with TRBD2. V lost 5 bases, J lost 8 bases, and 6 bases stayed unmatched. The CDR3 is 13 residues long. Looked up from germline, CDR1 is SGHTA and CDR2 is FQGTGA. CDR3: CASSLAGVDEQFF. In DNA form, the CDR3 reads TGTGCCAGCAGCCTGGCGGGGGTCGATGAGCAGTTCTTC. Using reference TRBV7-3 and TRBJ2-1 for the parts outside the CDR3, the full variable domain is GAGVSQTPSNKVTEKGKYVELRCDPISGHTALYWYRQSLGQGPEFLIYFQGTGAADDSGLPNDRFFAVRPEGSVSTLKIQRTERGDSAVYLCASSLAGVDEQFFGPGTRLTVL.

V is TRBV28 and J is TRBJ2-5, with D possibly TRBD1 on 6 matching bases. V lost 1 base and J 4 bases, leaving 22 bases between the germline ends. This CDR3 is built from 18 residues. The germline CDR1 and CDR2 sequences are MDHEN and SYDVKM. The CDR3, as DNA: TGTGCCAGCAGTTTATATTCTCTGACAGGTTTAGGTCCAGAGACCCAGTACTTC. This gives the protein CASSLYSLTGLGPETQYF. Variable domain in full (rest from reference TRBV28 and TRBJ2-5): DVKVTQSSRYLVKRTGEKVFLECVQDMDHENMFWYRQDPGLGLRLIYFSYDVKMKEKGDIPEGYSVSREKKERFSLILESASTNQTSMYLCASSLYSLTGLGPETQYFGPGTRLLVL.